The 6 T cell receptor beta chains reported below all come from one sample, sequenced in a study of T and B cells in COVID-19 patients. Multiplex PCR with BIOMED2 TRB-A/B primer pools amplified TRB rearrangements. MiXCR, applied by TCRdb to the multiplex PCR reads, yields one record per CDR3 protein. The repertoire consists of around 12,000 distinct CDR3 sequences, with more than 25% occurring once and the leading ten covering 28%. TRB was amplified from around 250-500 ng of blood genomic DNA. Material for sequencing was blood. The receptors derive from a human donor who had recovered from COVID-19.

The rearrangement links TRBV12-3 or TRBV12-4 to TRBJ1-1; 9 bases align to TRBD1. The CDR3 totals 15 residues. V shed 5 bases, J shed 5 bases, and the junction held 9 bases outside the gene matches. CDR3 sequence: CASSGPQGAVTEAFF. The CDR3 DNA reads as TGTGCCAGCAGTGGACCACAGGGGGCCGTTACTGAAGCTTTCTTT.

This clonotype occurred a few times. The chain employs TRBV20-1 and TRBJ2-7; 11 bases are a match to TRBD2. CDR1 is DFQATT and CDR2 is SNEGSKA in the germline V gene (reference sequence). This CDR3 contains 14 residues. V lost 5 bases, J lost 4 bases, and 7 bases stayed unmatched. The CDR3 region is CSALRLAGQYEQYF. In nucleotides, the CDR3 is TGCAGTGCTCTGAGACTAGCGGGGCAATACGAGCAGTACTTC.

This chain uses TRBV5-1 with TRBJ2-7; 10 bases fit TRBD1. V was pared by 0 bases and J by 0 bases, with 0 bases of the junction left unmatched. Germline V gene sequence: CDR1 SGHRS, CDR2 YFSETQ. The CDR3 loop spans 15 amino acids. The CDR3 nucleotides read TGCGCCAGCAGCTTGGGGACAGGGGGCTCCTACGAGCAGTACTTC. Translating it yields CASSLGTGGSYEQYF.

This clonotype was seen ten or more times. The V call is TRBV27, the J call TRBJ2-3; the match to TRBD1 covers 12 bases. The CDR3 extends over 15 amino acids. Losses at the gene ends were 5 bases for V and 5 bases for J; bases not matched to a gene: 5. Per the germline V gene, CDR1 is MNHEY and CDR2 is SMNVEV (reference sequence). For the CDR3, the DNA is TGTGCCAGCAGTCGGGACAGGGGGCTAGGAGATACGCAGTATTTT. It yields the protein CASSRDRGLGDTQYF.

This clonotype was observed many times. The chain links TRBV6-5 to TRBJ1-5; weak D call: TRBD1 (6 bases). V shed 6 bases and J shed 0 bases, with 12 bases lying between them. The CDR3 is made up of 15 amino acids. Germline values: CDR1 MNHEY, CDR2 SVGAGI. This CDR3 reads CASRLQGDSNQPQHF. For the CDR3, the DNA is TGTGCCAGCAGATTACAGGGAGATAGCAATCAGCCCCAGCATTTT.

The chain combines TRBV12-3 or TRBV12-4 with TRBJ2-1; D possibly matches TRBD1 or TRBD2 (5 bases each). V gave up 1 base and J gave up 8 bases, with 9 bases separating them. The CDR3 length is 13 residues. This chain's CDR3 is CASSLVGRDEQFF. The DNA for the CDR3 is TGTGCCAGCAGTTTAGTGGGGCGGGATGAGCAGTTCTTC.